The source of this T cell receptor beta chain is a study of cytomegalovirus exposure and HLA in healthy donors. The V gene's germline CDR1 is KGHSH and CDR2 LQKENI. J gave up 7 bases and V 2 bases, and 3 bases lay outside the gene matches. The CDR3 sequence is 15 residues long. The primer mix had 60 Vbeta and 13 Jbeta primers. Libraries were prepared by immunoSEQ multiplex PCR; TCRdb keeps only in-frame clonotypes and omits some of them. Its listing shows about 160,000 clones. J is TRBJ2-1 and V is TRBV18; the match to TRBD2 covers 12 bases. The receptor's source is a man aged 25-40 years in good health and CMV-seronegative. Sequenced sample: PBMCs. The CDR3, as DNA: TGTGCCAGCTCACCAGAGACTAGCGGGAGTAATGAGCAGTTCTTC. Protein: CASSPETSGSNEQFF.